Below are 27 T cell receptor beta chains sequenced from a single sample in a study of T-cell memory formation after mild COVID-19. TCRdb reprocessed the 5' RACE reads with MiXCR, giving one entry per CDR3 protein. There are 300,000 to 400,000 distinct CDR3 sequences in the sample; approximately 15% occur only once, and 22% lies in the top ten. The sequenced material came from PBMCs or a T cell subset sorted from them (not recorded which). Every receptor here comes from a man between 18 and 35 years old who had mild COVID-19 (a few samples of this study predate the infection). Cell type and time point are not known.

The rearrangement uses TRBV11-2 and TRBJ2-1; 13 nucleotides align to TRBD2. The CDR3 covers 17 residues. With V trimmed by 0 bases and J by 2 bases, 1 base remained unmatched. From germline, CDR1 is SGHAT and CDR2 FQNNGV. CDR3 DNA sequence: TGTGCCAGCAGCTTAGAAGGGACTAGCGGGGCCTACAATGAGCAGTTCTTC. Its translation: CASSLEGTSGAYNEQFF.

The chain couples TRBV20-1 to TRBJ2-7, with D possibly called TRBD1 or TRBD2 (5 bases each). V gave up 3 bases and J gave up 0 bases, with 9 bases separating them. The CDR3 totals 13 residues. Germline CDR1 DFQATT, CDR2 SNEGSKA (reference sequence). The CDR3 DNA sequence: TGCAGTGCTAGCTCCGGGGCCTCCTACGAGCAGTACTTC. Its translation is CSASSGASYEQYF.

The chain joins TRBV6-2 or TRBV6-3 to TRBJ1-1, with D possibly TRBD1 on 6 matching bases. Per germline, CDR1 MNHEY and CDR2 SVGEGT. CDR3 size: 14 residues. Trimming stripped 3 bases from V and 7 bases from J, with 15 bases between. CDR3 sequence reads: CASSYLTGWNEAFF. The CDR3 DNA reads as TGTGCCAGCAGTTATCTGACAGGTTGGAATGAAGCTTTCTTT.

This chain connects TRBV11-2 to TRBJ2-5; D is undetermined. The germline V and J ends were trimmed by 8 bases and 5 bases, with 15 bases remaining between them. This CDR3 region has 13 residues. Germline V gives CDR1 SGHAT, CDR2 FQNNGV. CDR3: CASGPPARETQYF. The CDR3 region has the DNA TGTGCCAGCGGCCCCCCTGCCCGGGAGACCCAGTACTTC.

The gene calls are TRBV5-1 and TRBJ2-1, with 8 bases lining up with TRBD1. V lost 4 bases to trimming and J lost 7 bases; unmatched junction nucleotides: 10. Germline-derived CDR1 and CDR2 are SGHRS and YFSETQ. This CDR3 has 15 amino acids. The CDR3 is CASSLRTGNGNEQFF. The CDR3 DNA follows: TGCGCCAGCAGCCTAAGGACAGGGAACGGGAATGAGCAGTTCTTC.

The genes are TRBV5-1 and TRBJ2-3; TRBD2 agrees at 12 bases. V shed 1 base and J 1 base; nucleotides not matched to a gene: 4. CDR1 SGHRS and CDR2 YFSETQ come from the germline V gene. This CDR3 is built from 17 residues. CDR3 sequence (DNA): TGCGCCAGCAGCTTGACTAGCGGGGGGCCACGCACAGATACGCAGTATTTT. Protein sequence: CASSLTSGGPRTDTQYF.

V gene TRBV4-1 combines with J gene TRBJ2-4, with 7 positions matching TRBD2. CDR1 is MGHRA and CDR2 is YSYEKL in the germline V gene. The trim removed 4 bases at V and 0 bases at J, leaving 12 bases unmatched. CDR3 length equals 18 residues. The CDR3 is CASSPGRPIGLAKNIQYF. In DNA, the CDR3 is TGCGCCAGCAGCCCCGGGAGGCCCATAGGACTAGCCAAAAACATTCAGTACTTC.

This clonotype appeared many times. J is TRBJ2-3 and V is TRBV5-1; D possibly uses TRBD1 or TRBD2 (6 bases each). The CDR3 length is 14 residues. Trimming removed 0 bases from V and 8 bases from J, with 13 bases in between. Germline CDR1 reads SGHRS; CDR2 reads YFSETQ. The CDR3, as DNA: TGCGCCAGCAGCTTGGTTGGGGGGCCCGCTACGCAGTATTTT. Encoded protein: CASSLVGGPATQYF.

The rearrangement links TRBV27 to TRBJ2-1; 13 positions agree with TRBD2. The CDR3 spans 17 residues. The ends lost 5 bases at V and 4 bases at J; junction bases unmatched: 8. Germline V gene sequence: CDR1 MNHEY, CDR2 SMNVEV (reference sequence). The DNA for the CDR3 is TGTGCCAGCAGTGAGACGACTAGCGGGGGGCATTACAATGAGCAGTTCTTC. It yields the protein CASSETTSGGHYNEQFF.

The chain carries TRBV6-6 and TRBJ2-3; 10 bases match TRBD1. V trimming: 0 bases; J trimming: 5 bases; junction bases outside the gene matches: 2. The CDR3 is 15 amino acids. CDR1 and CDR2 (germline): MNHNY, SVGAGI (reference sequence). CDR3 amino acids: CASSYSGQGVDTQYF. The CDR3 DNA sequence: TGTGCCAGCAGTTACTCCGGACAGGGGGTAGATACGCAGTATTTT.

The sample holds many counts of this clonotype. This chain uses TRBV12-3 or TRBV12-4 with TRBJ2-5, with D perhaps matching TRBD1 (6 bases). V was pared by 3 bases and J by 1 base, with 15 bases between. The CDR3 covers 16 residues. The CDR3 reads CASSFQGLAAQETQYF. The DNA for the CDR3 is TGTGCCAGCAGTTTCCAGGGGTTGGCCGCCCAAGAGACCCAGTACTTC.

The rearrangement joins TRBV27 to TRBJ1-2; TRBD1 is a possible D gene (6 bases). Trimming left V 2 bases short and J 8 bases short, with 12 bases between. This CDR3 has 13 residues. CDR1 MNHEY and CDR2 SMNVEV come from the germline V gene (reference sequence). CDR3 nucleotide sequence: TGTGCCAGCAGTTTAGGGGGCGCGTCAGGCTACACCTTC. Protein sequence: CASSLGGASGYTF.

The chain combines TRBV20-1 with TRBJ1-1; TRBD1 matches at 7 bases. Germline V lookup: CDR1 DFQATT, CDR2 SNEGSKA (reference sequence). J lost 0 bases, V lost 6 bases, and 10 bases had no gene match. The CDR3 consists of 15 residues. In DNA, the CDR3 is TGCAGTGCAACCCCGGGACAGCTCATGAACACTGAAGCTTTCTTT. This gives the protein CSATPGQLMNTEAFF.

This clonotype was counted between two and nine times. The gene calls are TRBV30 and TRBJ2-6; D uncertain. The CDR3 is 16 residues long. The ends were cut back, 2 bases at V and 2 bases at J, with 13 bases in the middle. CDR1 GTSNPN and CDR2 SVGIG come from the germline V gene (reference sequence). The CDR3 coding sequence is TGTGCCTGGAGTCCCCACGTGGGCGCTGGGGCCAACGTCCTGACTTTC. This sequence encodes CAWSPHVGAGANVLTF.

In its sample, this clonotype was seen a few times. The rearrangement uses TRBV6-1 and TRBJ1-5; D unclear. The CDR3 runs to 14 residues. Germline CDR1 MNHNS, CDR2 SASEGT. The V and J ends lost 7 bases and 0 bases respectively, with 10 bases between them. The CDR3 DNA reads as TGTGCCAGCACCATGCGGGATAGCAATCAGCCCCAGCATTTT. Its protein is CASTMRDSNQPQHF.

The rearrangement uses TRBV20-1 and TRBJ1-2; 7 bases align to TRBD1. After removal of 6 bases from V and 7 bases from J, the junction contained 11 bases not matched to a gene. Germline-derived CDR1 and CDR2 are DFQATT and SNEGSKA (reference sequence). The CDR3 runs to 13 residues. CDR3 in DNA: TGCAGTGCACTGACAGGGATGTCTAGTGGCTACACCTTC. It translates to CSALTGMSSGYTF.

This rearrangement joins TRBV13 to TRBJ1-3; TRBD1 is a possible D gene (6 bases). The germline gives CDR1 PRHDT, CDR2 FYEKMQ (reference sequence). The CDR3 spans 14 residues. The V and J ends lost 8 bases and 7 bases respectively, with 18 bases between them. The CDR3 sequence: CASLAAGEANTIYF. The CDR3 nucleotides read TGTGCCAGCCTAGCTGCAGGGGAGGCGAACACCATATATTTT.

The J gene is TRBJ1-1, the V gene TRBV3-1; D is unclear. V was clipped by 0 bases and J by 0 bases, with 11 bases between them. CDR1 LGHDT and CDR2 YNNKEL come from the germline V gene (reference sequence). The CDR3 runs to 16 residues. The CDR3 is CASSQDGNYMNTEAFF. The DNA of the CDR3 is TGTGCCAGCAGCCAAGACGGTAACTACATGAACACTGAAGCTTTCTTT.

The V and J genes are TRBV7-9 and TRBJ2-2; 7 nucleotides line up with TRBD1. Looked up from germline, CDR1 is SEHNR and CDR2 is FQNEAQ (reference sequence). V was pared by 5 bases and J by 5 bases, with 8 bases of the junction left unmatched. The CDR3 runs 15 residues. DNA for the CDR3: TGTGCCAGCAGCGCGGCCGGGACAGCGACCGGGGAGCTGTTTTTT. Translating it yields CASSAAGTATGELFF.

The rearrangement uses TRBV12-3 or TRBV12-4 and TRBJ1-5; the match to TRBD1 covers 9 bases. Trimming at V came to 8 bases and at J to 4 bases, leaving 12 bases not matched to a gene. The CDR3 totals 16 residues. In DNA form, the CDR3 reads TGTGCCAGCGCCACAGGGGGCCTCGCGGCAAATCAGCCCCAGCATTTT. It specifies CASATGGLAANQPQHF.

The genes are TRBV5-1 and TRBJ1-2; 7 bases are shared with TRBD1. The V gene's germline CDR1 is SGHRS and CDR2 YFSETQ. V gave up 2 bases and J gave up 2 bases; unmatched junction bases: 3. The CDR3 extends over 14 amino acids. Here the CDR3 DNA reads TGCGCCAGCAGCTTTGGACAGGTCAACTATGGCTACACCTTC. This gives the protein CASSFGQVNYGYTF.

The sample holds many counts of this clonotype. The chain uses TRBV5-1 and TRBJ2-7; no firm D call. From germline, CDR1 is SGHRS and CDR2 YFSETQ. CDR3 length: 14 amino acids. V lost 4 bases and J lost 0, with 11 bases in between. The CDR3 bases are TGCGCCAGCAGCCAAGACGCCGCCTCCTACGAGCAGTACTTC. Protein product: CASSQDAASYEQYF.

The V and J genes are TRBV10-2 and TRBJ2-3; a weak D match, TRBD2 (6 bases). The CDR3 loop spans 14 amino acids. In germline, CDR1 is WSHSY, CDR2 SAAADI. Between the trimmed V and J ends, which lost 0 bases and 5 bases, there was a span of 9 bases. The CDR3 loop reads CASSESTRGDTQYF. For the CDR3, the DNA is TGCGCCAGCAGTGAGTCGACTAGGGGAGATACGCAGTATTTT.

This clonotype has more than one count but fewer than ten. The rearrangement links TRBV20-1 to TRBJ2-7; possible D gene TRBD2, 6 bases. Germline assignment: CDR1 DFQATT and CDR2 SNEGSKA (reference sequence). Trimming removed 3 bases from V and 3 bases from J, with 9 bases in between. CDR3 length: 12 residues. CDR3 sequence: CSASRRGYEQYV. The DNA of the CDR3 is TGCAGTGCTAGTAGGAGGGGCTACGAGCAGTACGTC.

This clonotype turned up a few times. J is TRBJ1-2 and V is TRBV9; D remains ambiguous. V lost 0 bases and J 3 bases, leaving 9 bases between the germline ends. The V gene's germline CDR1 is SGDLS and CDR2 YYNGEE. The CDR3 is 14 amino acids. As DNA, the CDR3 is TGTGCCAGCAGCGTAGCTCCGGAGTACTATGGCTACACCTTC. Translation: CASSVAPEYYGYTF.

The chain has TRBV7-9 and TRBJ1-1, with D perhaps matching TRBD1 (6 bases). Germline V gives CDR1 SEHNR, CDR2 FQNEAQ (reference sequence). With 1 base removed from V and 4 bases from J, the gap between germline ends came to 13 bases. The CDR3 runs to 15 residues. CDR3 nucleotides: TGTGCCAGCAGCTTAGGAACAGGGCCCACCACTGAAGCTTTCTTT. Its translation: CASSLGTGPTTEAFF. The complete variable domain, with remaining parts taken from reference TRBV7-9 and TRBJ1-1, reads DTGVSQNPRHKITKRGQNVTFRCDPISEHNRLYWYRQTLGQGPEFLTYFQNEAQLEKSRLLSDRFSAERPKGSFSTLEIQRTEQGDSAMYLCASSLGTGPTTEAFFGQGTRLTVV.

This clonotype was seen ten or more times. The chain has TRBV9 and TRBJ2-3; no clear D. CDR1 is SGDLS and CDR2 is YYNGEE in the germline V gene. Trimming removed 2 bases from V and 1 base from J, with 11 bases in between. CDR3 size: 15 residues. The CDR3 coding sequence is TGTGCCAGCAGCGTTCGGTGGGCCGGCACAGATACGCAGTATTTT. Encoded protein: CASSVRWAGTDTQYF.